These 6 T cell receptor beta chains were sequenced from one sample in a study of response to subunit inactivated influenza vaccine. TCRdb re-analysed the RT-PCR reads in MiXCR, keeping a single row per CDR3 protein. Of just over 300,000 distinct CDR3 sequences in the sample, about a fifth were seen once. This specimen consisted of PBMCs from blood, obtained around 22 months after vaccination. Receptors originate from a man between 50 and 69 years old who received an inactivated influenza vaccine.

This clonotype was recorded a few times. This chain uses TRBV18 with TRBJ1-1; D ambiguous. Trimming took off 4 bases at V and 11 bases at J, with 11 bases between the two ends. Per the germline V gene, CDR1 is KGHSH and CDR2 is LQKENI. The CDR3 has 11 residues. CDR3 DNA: TGTGCCAGCTCACGTGGGGTTGGGGCTTTCTTT. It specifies CASSRGVGAFF.

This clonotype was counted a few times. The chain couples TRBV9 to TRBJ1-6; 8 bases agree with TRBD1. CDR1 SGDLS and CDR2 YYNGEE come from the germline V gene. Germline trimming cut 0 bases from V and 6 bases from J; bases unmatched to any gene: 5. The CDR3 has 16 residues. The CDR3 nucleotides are TGTGCCAGCAGCGTAGCTCCGGGACAGGTTAATTCACCCCTCCACTTT. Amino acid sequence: CASSVAPGQVNSPLHF.

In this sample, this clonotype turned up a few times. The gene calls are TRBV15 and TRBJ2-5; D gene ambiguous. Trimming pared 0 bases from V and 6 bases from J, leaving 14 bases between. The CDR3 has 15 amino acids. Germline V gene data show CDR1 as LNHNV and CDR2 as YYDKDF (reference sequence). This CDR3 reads CATSRDSVLEKTQYF. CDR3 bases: TGTGCCACCAGCAGAGACAGTGTCTTAGAGAAGACCCAGTACTTC.

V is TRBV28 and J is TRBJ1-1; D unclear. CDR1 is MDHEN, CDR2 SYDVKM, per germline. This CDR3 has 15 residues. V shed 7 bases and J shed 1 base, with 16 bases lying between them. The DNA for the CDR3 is TGTGCCAGCACCTTGGCGGGAAGCGGGAACACTGAAGCTTTCTTT. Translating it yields CASTLAGSGNTEAFF.

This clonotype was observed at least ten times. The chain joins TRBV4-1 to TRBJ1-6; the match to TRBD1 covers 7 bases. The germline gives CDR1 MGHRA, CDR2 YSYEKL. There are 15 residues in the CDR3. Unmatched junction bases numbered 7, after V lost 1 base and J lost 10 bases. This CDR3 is CASSQGDSRRSPLHF. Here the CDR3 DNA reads TGCGCCAGCAGCCAAGGGGACAGTCGGCGCTCACCCCTCCACTTT.

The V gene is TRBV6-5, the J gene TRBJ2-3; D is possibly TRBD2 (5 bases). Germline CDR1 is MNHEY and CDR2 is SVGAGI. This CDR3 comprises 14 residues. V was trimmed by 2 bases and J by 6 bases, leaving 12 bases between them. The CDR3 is CASSYRGKADTQYF. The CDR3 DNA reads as TGTGCCAGCAGTTACCGAGGGAAAGCTGATACGCAGTATTTT.